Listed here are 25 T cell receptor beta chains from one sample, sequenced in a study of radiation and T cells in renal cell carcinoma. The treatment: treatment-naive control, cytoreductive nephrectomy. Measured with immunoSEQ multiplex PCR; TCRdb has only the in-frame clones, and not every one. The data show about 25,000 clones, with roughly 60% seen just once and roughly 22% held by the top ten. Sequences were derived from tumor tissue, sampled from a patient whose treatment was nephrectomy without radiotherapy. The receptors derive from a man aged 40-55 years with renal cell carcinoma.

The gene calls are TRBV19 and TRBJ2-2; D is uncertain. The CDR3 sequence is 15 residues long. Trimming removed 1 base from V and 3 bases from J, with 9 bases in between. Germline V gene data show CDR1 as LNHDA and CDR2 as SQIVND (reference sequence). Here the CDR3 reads CASSIVGGYTGELFF. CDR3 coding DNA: TGTGCCAGTAGTATAGTAGGTGGATACACCGGGGAGCTGTTTTTT. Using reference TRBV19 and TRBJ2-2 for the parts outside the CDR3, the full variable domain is DGGITQSPKYLFRKEGQNVTLSCEQNLNHDAMYWYRQDPGQGLRLIYYSQIVNDFQKGDIAEGYSVSREKKESFPLTVTSAQKNPTAFYLCASSIVGGYTGELFFGEGSRLTVL.

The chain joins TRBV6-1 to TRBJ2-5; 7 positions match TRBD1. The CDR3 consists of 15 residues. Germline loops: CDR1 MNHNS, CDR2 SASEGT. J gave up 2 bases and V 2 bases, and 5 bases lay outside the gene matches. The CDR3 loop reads CASSEWGRGQETQYF. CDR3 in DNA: TGTGCCAGCAGTGAATGGGGCAGGGGGCAAGAGACCCAGTACTTC.

CDR3 in DNA: TGTGCCAGCAGTTTAGCGGGAGGGATACGCACCGGGGAGCTGTTTTTT. Translation gives CASSLAGGIRTGELFF. The V gene is TRBV28, the J gene TRBJ2-2; 9 bases are a match to TRBD2. The CDR3 totals 16 residues. Germline V CDR1 and CDR2: MDHEN, SYDVKM. Trimming took 2 bases from V and 4 from J; bases not matched to a gene: 5.

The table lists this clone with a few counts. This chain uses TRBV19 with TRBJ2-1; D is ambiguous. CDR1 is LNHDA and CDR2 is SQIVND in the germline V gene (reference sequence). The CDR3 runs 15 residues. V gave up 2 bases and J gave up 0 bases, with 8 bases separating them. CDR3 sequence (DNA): TGTGCCAGTAGTATATACCATAGCTCCTACAATGAGCAGTTCTTC. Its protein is CASSIYHSSYNEQFF.

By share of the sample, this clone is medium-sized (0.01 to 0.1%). CDR3 sequence: CASSKTGANQPQHF. CDR3 nucleotide sequence: TGTGCCAGTAGCAAGACAGGGGCCAATCAGCCCCAGCATTTT. This rearrangement joins TRBV19 to TRBJ1-5; 8 bases line up with TRBD1. CDR1 is LNHDA and CDR2 is SQIVND in the germline V gene (reference sequence). V shed 6 bases and J 3 bases; nucleotides not matched to a gene: 4. The CDR3 sequence is 14 residues long.

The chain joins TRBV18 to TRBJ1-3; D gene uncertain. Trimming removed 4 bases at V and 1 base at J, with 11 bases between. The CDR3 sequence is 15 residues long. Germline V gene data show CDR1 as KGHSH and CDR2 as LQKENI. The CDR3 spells CASSLRPLSGNTIYF. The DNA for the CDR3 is TGTGCCAGCTCACTTCGCCCCCTTTCTGGAAACACCATATATTTT.

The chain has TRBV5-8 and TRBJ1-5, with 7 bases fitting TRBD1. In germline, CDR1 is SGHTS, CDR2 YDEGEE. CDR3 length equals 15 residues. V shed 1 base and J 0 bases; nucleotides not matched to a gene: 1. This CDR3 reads CASSLWTGSNQPQHF. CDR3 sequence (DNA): TGTGCCAGCAGCTTGTGGACAGGTAGCAATCAGCCCCAGCATTTT.

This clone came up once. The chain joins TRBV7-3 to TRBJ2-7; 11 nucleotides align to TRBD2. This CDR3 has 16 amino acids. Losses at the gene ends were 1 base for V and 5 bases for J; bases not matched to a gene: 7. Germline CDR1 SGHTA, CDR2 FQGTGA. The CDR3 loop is CASSLMVLAGVDEQYF. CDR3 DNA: TGTGCCAGCAGCTTAATGGTACTAGCGGGAGTAGACGAGCAGTACTTC.

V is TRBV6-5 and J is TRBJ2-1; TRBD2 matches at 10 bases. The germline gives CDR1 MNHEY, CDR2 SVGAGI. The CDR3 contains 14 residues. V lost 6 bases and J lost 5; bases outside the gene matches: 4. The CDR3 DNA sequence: TGTGCCAGCAGCCCTAGCGGGAGCCACAATGAGCAGTTCTTC. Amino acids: CASSPSGSHNEQFF.

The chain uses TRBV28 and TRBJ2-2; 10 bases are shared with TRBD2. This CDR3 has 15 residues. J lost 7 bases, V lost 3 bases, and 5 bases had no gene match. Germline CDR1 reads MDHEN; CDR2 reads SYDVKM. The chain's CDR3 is CASSLGLARIGELFF. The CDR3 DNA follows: TGTGCCAGCAGTTTGGGACTAGCGCGCATCGGGGAGCTGTTTTTT. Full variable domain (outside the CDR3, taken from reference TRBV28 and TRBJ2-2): DVKVTQSSRYLVKRTGEKVFLECVQDMDHENMFWYRQDPGLGLRLIYFSYDVKMKEKGDIPEGYSVSREKKERFSLILESASTNQTSMYLCASSLGLARIGELFFGEGSRLTVL.

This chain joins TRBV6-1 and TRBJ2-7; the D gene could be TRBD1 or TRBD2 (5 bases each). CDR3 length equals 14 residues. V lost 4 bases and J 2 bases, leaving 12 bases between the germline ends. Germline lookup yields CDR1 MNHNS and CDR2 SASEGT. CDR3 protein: CASSAGGGTYEQYF. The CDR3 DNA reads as TGTGCCAGCAGTGCAGGTGGGGGAACCTACGAGCAGTACTTC.

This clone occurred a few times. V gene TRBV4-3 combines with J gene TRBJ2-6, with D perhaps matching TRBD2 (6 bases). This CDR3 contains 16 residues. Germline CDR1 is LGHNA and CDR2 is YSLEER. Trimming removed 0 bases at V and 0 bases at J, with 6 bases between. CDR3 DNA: TGCGCCAGCAGCCAAGAGGAGGGCTCTGGGGCCAACGTCCTGACTTTC. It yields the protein CASSQEEGSGANVLTF.

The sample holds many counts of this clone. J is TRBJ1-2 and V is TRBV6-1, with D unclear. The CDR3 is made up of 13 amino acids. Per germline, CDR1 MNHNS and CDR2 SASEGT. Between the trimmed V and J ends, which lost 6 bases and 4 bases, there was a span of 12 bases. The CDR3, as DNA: TGTGCCAGCAGCGCTGGACCCAGCTATGGCTACACCTTC. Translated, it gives CASSAGPSYGYTF.

In nucleotides, the CDR3 is TGTGCCAGCAGCCTCACCCGGAGCAATACGCAGTATTTT. This sequence encodes CASSLTRSNTQYF. The genes are TRBV7-9 and TRBJ2-3, with unresolved D. The CDR3 is made up of 13 amino acids. V lost 5 bases, J lost 7 bases, and 13 bases lay in between. Germline V gene sequence: CDR1 SEHNR, CDR2 FQNEAQ (reference sequence).

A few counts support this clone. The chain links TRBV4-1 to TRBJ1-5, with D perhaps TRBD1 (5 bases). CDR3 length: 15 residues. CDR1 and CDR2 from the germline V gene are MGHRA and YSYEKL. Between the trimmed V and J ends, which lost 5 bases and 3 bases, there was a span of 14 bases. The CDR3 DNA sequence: TGCGCCAGCAGCTCTGGGGCCCAAAACAATCAGCCCCAGCATTTT. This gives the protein CASSSGAQNNQPQHF.

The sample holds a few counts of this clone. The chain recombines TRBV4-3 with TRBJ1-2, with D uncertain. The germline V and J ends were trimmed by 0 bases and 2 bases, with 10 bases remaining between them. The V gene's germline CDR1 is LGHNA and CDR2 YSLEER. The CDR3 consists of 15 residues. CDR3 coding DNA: TGCGCCAGCAGCCAAGAAATAGGAGGGAACTATGGCTACACCTTC. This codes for CASSQEIGGNYGYTF.

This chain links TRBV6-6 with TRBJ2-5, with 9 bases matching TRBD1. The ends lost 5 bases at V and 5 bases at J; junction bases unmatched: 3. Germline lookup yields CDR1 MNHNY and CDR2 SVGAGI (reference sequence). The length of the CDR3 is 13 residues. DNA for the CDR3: TGTGCCAGCAGTATAGGGACAGGGGAGACCCAGTACTTC. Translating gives CASSIGTGETQYF.

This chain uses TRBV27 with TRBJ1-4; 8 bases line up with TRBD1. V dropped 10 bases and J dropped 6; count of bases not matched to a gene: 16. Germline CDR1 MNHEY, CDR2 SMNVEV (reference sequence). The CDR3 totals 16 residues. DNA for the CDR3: TGTGCCACTTCAAGGGGAACAGGGGGGGCATATGAAAAACTGTTTTTT. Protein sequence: CATSRGTGGAYEKLFF. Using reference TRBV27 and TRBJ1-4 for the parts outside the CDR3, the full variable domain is EAQVTQNPRYLITVTGKKLTVTCSQNMNHEYMSWYRQDPGLGLRQIYYSMNVEVTDKGDVPEGYKVSRKEKRNFPLILESPSPNQTSLYFCATSRGTGGAYEKLFFGSGTQLSVL.

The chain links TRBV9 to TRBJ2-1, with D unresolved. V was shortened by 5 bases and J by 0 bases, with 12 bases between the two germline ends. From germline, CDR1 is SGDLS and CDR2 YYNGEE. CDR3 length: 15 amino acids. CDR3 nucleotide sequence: TGTGCCAGCAGTGCAAGACTGAGCTCCTACAATGAGCAGTTCTTC. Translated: CASSARLSSYNEQFF.

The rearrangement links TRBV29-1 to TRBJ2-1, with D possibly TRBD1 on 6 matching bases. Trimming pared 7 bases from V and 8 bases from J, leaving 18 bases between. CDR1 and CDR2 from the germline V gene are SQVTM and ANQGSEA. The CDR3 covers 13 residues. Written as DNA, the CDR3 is TGCAGCGGAACCGGGGCTACAGGGTATGAGCAGTTCTTC. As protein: CSGTGATGYEQFF.

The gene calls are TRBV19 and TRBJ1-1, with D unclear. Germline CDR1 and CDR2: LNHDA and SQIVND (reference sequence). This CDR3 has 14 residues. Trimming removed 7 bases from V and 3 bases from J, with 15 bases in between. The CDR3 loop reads CASIPRGRDTEAFF. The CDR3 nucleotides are TGTGCCAGTATCCCTCGAGGGCGGGACACTGAAGCTTTCTTT. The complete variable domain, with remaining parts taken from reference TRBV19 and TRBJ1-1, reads DGGITQSPKYLFRKEGQNVTLSCEQNLNHDAMYWYRQDPGQGLRLIYYSQIVNDFQKGDIAEGYSVSREKKESFPLTVTSAQKNPTAFYLCASIPRGRDTEAFFGQGTRLTVV.

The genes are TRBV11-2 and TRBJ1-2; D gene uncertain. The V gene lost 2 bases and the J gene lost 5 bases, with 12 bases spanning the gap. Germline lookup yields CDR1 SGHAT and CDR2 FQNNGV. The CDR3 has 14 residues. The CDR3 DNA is TGTGCCAGCAGCTTACGATCCGGAGGGTATGGCTACACCTTC. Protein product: CASSLRSGGYGYTF.

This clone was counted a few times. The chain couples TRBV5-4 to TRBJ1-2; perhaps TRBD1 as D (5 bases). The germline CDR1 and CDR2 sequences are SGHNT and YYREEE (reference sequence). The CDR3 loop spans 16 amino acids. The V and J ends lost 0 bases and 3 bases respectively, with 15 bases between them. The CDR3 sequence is CASSLVQGPLDYGYTF. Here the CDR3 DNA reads TGTGCCAGCAGCTTGGTCCAGGGCCCATTGGACTATGGCTACACCTTC.

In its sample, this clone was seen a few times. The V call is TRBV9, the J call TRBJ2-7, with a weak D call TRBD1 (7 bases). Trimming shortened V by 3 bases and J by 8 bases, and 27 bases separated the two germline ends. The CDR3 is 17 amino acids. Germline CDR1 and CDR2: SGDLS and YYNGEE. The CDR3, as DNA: TGTGCCAGCAGCGCCCCGGAGGGGGCGCGGGTTGCCCAGCAGCAGTACGTC. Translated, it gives CASSAPEGARVAQQQYV.

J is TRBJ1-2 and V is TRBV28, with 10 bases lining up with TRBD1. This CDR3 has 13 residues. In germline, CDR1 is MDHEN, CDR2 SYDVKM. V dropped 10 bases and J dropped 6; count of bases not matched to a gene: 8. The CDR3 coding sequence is TGTGCCATCCAATCCGGGACAGGGGATGGCTACACCTTC. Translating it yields CAIQSGTGDGYTF.